This T cell receptor (beta chain) was identified in a study of beta chain features in type 1 diabetes. General observations from the study: Researchers reported that naive, central memory and Treg TCRB repertoires appeared more similar in patients than in healthy donors.

The whole isolated RNA underwent reverse transcription, so sequencing captured expressed TCRB transcripts. Profiling relied on immunoSEQ multiplex PCR, and the TCRdb table lists in-frame clones only, not all of them. The top ten clones hold around 0.02% of a sample with some 900,000 clones, under 20% of them seen once. This clone was seen more than once but under ten times. Antigen: not known. Other DNA sequences in this specimen translate into the identical CDR3. V was shortened by 2 bases and J by 7 bases, with 6 bases between the two germline ends. The germline V gene encodes CDR1 SGHTA and CDR2 FQGNSA. This CDR3 spans 12 amino acids. Staining for CD45RO/CCR7/CD25/CD127/CD95/CD27 allowed sorting of CD4+ naive, central memory, regulatory and stem cell-like memory cells. Without exception, sorted populations had purity beyond 95%.

The chain has TRBV7-2 and TRBJ2-1, with a tentative D call TRBD1 (6 bases). Sample: naive CD4+ T cells from blood. This receptor was obtained from a young woman in good health. The CDR3 DNA sequence: TGTGCCAGCAGCTTAAGGGGGAATGAGCAGTTCTTC. It yields the protein CASSLRGNEQFF.